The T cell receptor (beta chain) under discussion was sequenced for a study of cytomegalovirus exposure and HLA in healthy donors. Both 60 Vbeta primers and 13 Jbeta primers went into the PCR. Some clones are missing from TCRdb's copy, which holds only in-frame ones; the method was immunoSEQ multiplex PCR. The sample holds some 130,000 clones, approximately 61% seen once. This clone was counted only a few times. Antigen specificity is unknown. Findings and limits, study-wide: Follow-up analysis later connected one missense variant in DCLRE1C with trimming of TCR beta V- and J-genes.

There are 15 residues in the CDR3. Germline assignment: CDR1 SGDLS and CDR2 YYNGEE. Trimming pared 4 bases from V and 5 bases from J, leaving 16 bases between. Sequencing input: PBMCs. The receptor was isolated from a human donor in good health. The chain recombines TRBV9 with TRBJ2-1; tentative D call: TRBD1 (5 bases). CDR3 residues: CASSPRPTDNNEQFF. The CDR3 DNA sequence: TGTGCCAGCAGCCCCCGTCCGACAGATAACAATGAGCAGTTCTTC.